The 15 T cell receptor beta chains in this list originate from one sample, sequenced in a study of control samples from healthy donors and cancer patients. The protocol was immunoSEQ multiplex PCR, while the TCRdb copy is restricted to in-frame clones and leaves out a portion. The sample has more than 65,000 clones, around four fifths seen once. The sequencing input was blood. Receptors originate from a man aged 45-60 years in good health.

The chain has TRBV19 and TRBJ1-5, with D unresolved. The V and J ends lost 5 bases and 4 bases respectively, with 12 bases between them. The CDR3 is 14 residues long. CDR1 is LNHDA, CDR2 SQIVND, per germline (reference sequence). The CDR3 reads CASSFTPVNQPQHF. Here the CDR3 DNA reads TGTGCCAGTAGTTTTACCCCCGTTAATCAGCCCCAGCATTTT.

This chain connects TRBV7-3 to TRBJ2-7, with 10 positions matching TRBD1. Germline lookup yields CDR1 SGHTA and CDR2 FQGTGA. V lost 5 bases and J lost 5; bases outside the gene matches: 9. The length of the CDR3 is 15 residues. The CDR3 loop reads CASSEDSGTGDEQYF. The CDR3, as DNA: TGTGCCAGCAGCGAAGATTCCGGGACAGGGGACGAGCAGTACTTC.

V gene TRBV7-9 combines with J gene TRBJ2-1; 7 bases are shared with TRBD2. J gave up 8 bases and V 1 base, and 8 bases lay outside the gene matches. The CDR3 consists of 15 residues. The V gene's germline CDR1 is SEHNR and CDR2 FQNEAQ (reference sequence). The CDR3 sequence is CASSLDGGSRDEQFF. The CDR3 DNA is TGTGCCAGCAGCTTAGACGGCGGGAGTCGGGATGAGCAGTTCTTC.

V is TRBV9 and J is TRBJ2-1; 7 nucleotides match TRBD2. Germline V gene lookup returns CDR1 SGDLS and CDR2 YYNGEE. The CDR3 spans 15 residues. Trimming removed 3 bases from V and 0 bases from J; junction bases left unmatched: 3. In DNA, the CDR3 is TGTGCCAGCAGCGGAGCGGGGAGCTCCTACAATGAGCAGTTCTTC. As protein: CASSGAGSSYNEQFF.

This chain's CDR3 is CASSLVLQGGSYEQYF. CDR3 coding DNA: TGTGCCAGCAGCTTAGTTCTACAGGGTGGGTCCTACGAGCAGTACTTC. V gene TRBV11-2 combines with J gene TRBJ2-7; D perhaps matches TRBD1 (6 bases). Germline V gene lookup returns CDR1 SGHAT and CDR2 FQNNGV. V gave up 1 base and J gave up 1 base, with 14 bases separating them. This CDR3 spans 16 amino acids.

This clone appeared a single time. The CDR3 region is CASSRAEGTGLIDEQFF. The CDR3 nucleotides read TGTGCCAGCAGCCGAGCCGAAGGGACTGGACTTATCGATGAGCAGTTCTTC. The chain combines TRBV4-2 with TRBJ2-1; D possibly corresponds to TRBD2 (6 bases). This CDR3 has 17 amino acids. Germline values: CDR1 LGHNA, CDR2 YNFKEQ. V was shortened by 4 bases and J by 8 bases, with 24 bases between the two germline ends.

This clone has just a few counts. This chain links TRBV30 with TRBJ1-4; 7 positions agree with TRBD1. The V gene end was trimmed by 8 bases and the J gene end by 7 bases; junction bases not matched to a gene: 7. Germline V gene lookup returns CDR1 GTSNPN and CDR2 SVGIG (reference sequence). This CDR3 is 12 amino acids long. The CDR3 DNA reads as TGTGCCGGGGACAGTTCAGCTGAAAAACTGTTTTTT. Its protein product is CAGDSSAEKLFF.

The V and J genes are TRBV9 and TRBJ2-3; unclear D gene. CDR3 length: 14 amino acids. The germline CDR1 and CDR2 sequences are SGDLS and YYNGEE. V lost 0 bases and J 3 bases, leaving 8 bases between the germline ends. Here the CDR3 reads CASSVVTETDTQYF. CDR3 coding DNA: TGTGCCAGCAGCGTAGTCACAGAGACAGATACGCAGTATTTT.

This clone was found once. The rearrangement links TRBV3-1 (or the pseudogene TRBV3-2) to TRBJ2-7; TRBD2 agrees at 9 bases. The CDR3 has 15 residues. Germline loops: CDR1 LGHDT, CDR2 YNNKEL (reference sequence). Germline trimming cut 4 bases from V and 4 bases from J; bases unmatched to any gene: 8. The CDR3 bases are TGTGCCAGCAGCCTGGCTAGCGGGACGCCGTACGAGCAGTACTTC. Translation gives CASSLASGTPYEQYF.

The chain uses TRBV11-3 and TRBJ2-1, with 8 bases aligning to TRBD2. The germline V gene encodes CDR1 SGHNT and CDR2 YENEEA. This CDR3 comprises 15 residues. V dropped 4 bases and J dropped 7; count of bases not matched to a gene: 9. In DNA, the CDR3 is TGTGCCAGCAGCTCAAGTGGACTAGCAGGTAATGAGCAGTTCTTC. This encodes CASSSSGLAGNEQFF.

This clone was observed once. V is TRBV3-1 (or the pseudogene TRBV3-2) and J is TRBJ2-3; maybe TRBD2 (6 bases). Germline V gene data show CDR1 as LGHDT and CDR2 as YNNKEL (reference sequence). The V end was cut by 4 bases, the J end by 3 bases, with 23 bases between. The CDR3 length is 18 residues. The DNA of the CDR3 is TGTGCCAGCAGCCCCCCGGGACTGCTAACGCTATTGACAGATACGCAGTATTTT. Translated, it gives CASSPPGLLTLLTDTQYF.

This clone is medium-sized by share. The J gene is TRBJ2-2, the V gene TRBV19, with unresolved D. V lost 3 bases and J lost 2, with 10 bases in between. Germline loops: CDR1 LNHDA, CDR2 SQIVND (reference sequence). The CDR3 length is 15 residues. DNA of the CDR3: TGTGCCAGTAGTATTTCGGCGGTTAACACCGGGGAGCTGTTTTTT. As protein: CASSISAVNTGELFF.

V and J are TRBV28 and TRBJ2-1; 8 positions agree with TRBD1. Looked up from germline, CDR1 is MDHEN and CDR2 is SYDVKM. This CDR3 is built from 15 residues. J lost 6 bases, V lost 5 bases, and 9 bases had no gene match. CDR3 amino acids: CASSPGGGTGNEQFF. CDR3 in DNA: TGTGCCAGCAGTCCCGGAGGGGGGACAGGCAATGAGCAGTTCTTC.

The chain links TRBV10-3 to TRBJ2-4; a possible D gene is TRBD1 (5 bases). The CDR3 length is 13 residues. CDR1 and CDR2 (germline): ENHRY, SYGVKD. V shed 7 bases and J shed 5 bases, with 12 bases lying between them. In DNA form, the CDR3 reads TGTGCCATCATGGGAAAAGGGGAAAACATTCAGTACTTC. Amino acid sequence: CAIMGKGENIQYF.

The rearrangement links TRBV7-2 to TRBJ1-4; TRBD1 agrees at 9 bases. Looked up from germline, CDR1 is SGHTA and CDR2 is FQGNSA. This CDR3 has 18 residues. V lost 0 bases to trimming and J lost 2 bases; unmatched junction nucleotides: 7. The CDR3 spells CASSLAGTGSMTNEKLFF. CDR3 bases: TGTGCCAGCAGCTTAGCGGGGACAGGGAGTATGACTAATGAAAAACTGTTTTTT.